The TCR beta chain under discussion was sequenced for a study of blood T cell repertoires in COVID-19 (dated by TCRdb to the early 2020s). Background for the entire study: Collaborator samples came from the United States, Italy and Spain and covered acute and convalescent phases of COVID-19. The repertoires were released in a freely available public database intended as a resource for research on the immune response to SARS-CoV-2. Samples came from the ongoing ImmuneRACE study (first 160 participants) plus 1,254 subjects from 6 global collaborators. The prospective study material was composed of cDNA or gDNA derived from T cells, B-cell-depleted T cells, or PBMCs. Where HLA class I and class II types were available, the types were taken from metadata supplied by the sample provider, not from assay-based typing. Nearly every sample came with metadata listing a de-identified subject ID, COVID-19 status, age in years and sex. Deeply sampled blood TCRbeta repertoires from subjects exposed to, actively infected with, or recovered from COVID-19 were included in the dataset. Broad study findings and their caveats: The amount of clinical and demographic metadata varied by source and participant and was provided uncurated.

Per the germline V gene, SGHAT is the CDR1 and FQNNGV is the CDR2. V and J are truncated by 4 bases and 4 bases respectively, leaving an intervening sequence of 11 bases. From its cysteine to its phenylalanine, the CDR3 spans 14 amino acids. The retained sequence is limited to the CDR3, 42 bases, with the frame set at the first base. Each collaborating institution followed its own protocols to collect whole blood in K2EDTA tubes. Collaborator samples were shipped for TCRbeta analysis as frozen whole blood, isolated PBMCs, or DNA extracted from either sample type. The immunoSEQ Assay, a bias-controlled multiplex PCR, was used to amplify TCRbeta CDR3 regions from genomic DNA. As for the authors' bioinformatics: Within the assay, amplification of reference gene primers was used to estimate how many nucleated cells each sample contained. To quantify the absolute abundance of each unique TCRbeta CDR3 rearrangement, sequence reads were collapsed and filtered. For each sample, productive Simpson clonality was calculated as the square root of Simpson's diversity index over productive rearrangements. TCRdb limited this immuneACCESS table to in-frame rearrangements with V and J called. A share of clones is missing; checked studies link under half to unresolved V genes, and the rest is unexplained. That table supplies the V and J calls and clone size; D and trimming were determined from the DNA. In this sample the table shows 160,000 or so clones, about 86% of which occur a single time. Roughly a fifth of the sample comes from the top ten.

This clone showed up just once. This receptor's antigen is unknown. Per-base qualities were not stored, and no clone one base away is much larger. Sequences were obtained from peripheral blood. The chain uses TRBV11-2 and TRBJ2-1; TRBD2 might be the D gene, on 6 matching bases. This receptor was identified in a woman over 75 with acute or convalescent COVID-19. The sequenced DNA: TGTGCCAGCAGCTCACTAGCTCGGTACAATGAGCAGTTCTTC. Its protein reads: CASSSLARYNEQFF.